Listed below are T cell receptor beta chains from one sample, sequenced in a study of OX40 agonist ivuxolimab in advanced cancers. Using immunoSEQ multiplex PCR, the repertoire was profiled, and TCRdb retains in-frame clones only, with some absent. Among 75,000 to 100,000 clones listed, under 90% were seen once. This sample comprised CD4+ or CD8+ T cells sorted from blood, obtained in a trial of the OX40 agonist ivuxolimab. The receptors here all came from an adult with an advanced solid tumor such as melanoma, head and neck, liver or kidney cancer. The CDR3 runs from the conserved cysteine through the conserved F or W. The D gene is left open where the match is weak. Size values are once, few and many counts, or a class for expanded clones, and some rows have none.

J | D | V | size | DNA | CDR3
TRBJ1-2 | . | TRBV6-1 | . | TGTGCCAGCAGTGAGGGGGACCGGGCCTATGGCTACACCTTC | CASSEGDRAYGYTF
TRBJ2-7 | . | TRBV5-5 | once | TGTGCCAGCAGCTTAAGGGACCGTTACTACGAGCAGTACTTC | CASSLRDRYYEQYF
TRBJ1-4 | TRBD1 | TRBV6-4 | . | TGTGCCAGCAGTGCCTGCCGGGACAGGGTGTGTGAAAAACTGTTTTTT | CASSACRDRVCEKLFF
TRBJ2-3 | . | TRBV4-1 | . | TGCGCCAGCAGCCACCCCGCCCACACAGATACGCAGTATTTT | CASSHPAHTDTQYF
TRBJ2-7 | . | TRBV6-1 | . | TGTGCCAGCAGTGTCGTGGGGGGTCACCCTGGCGAGCAGTACTTC | CASSVVGGHPGEQYF
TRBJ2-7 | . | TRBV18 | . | TGTGCCAGCTCAATTAGCGGTACCTACGAGCAGTACTTC | CASSISGTYEQYF
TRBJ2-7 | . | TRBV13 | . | TGTGCCAGCACCCTCTCTAGCTCAACCTACGAGCAGTACTTC | CASTLSSSTYEQYF
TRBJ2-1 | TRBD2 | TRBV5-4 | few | TGTGCCAGCAGCTTGGCCGGAGGAGCGGGAGTGCCCAGTGAGCAGTTCTTC | CASSLAGGAGVPSEQFF
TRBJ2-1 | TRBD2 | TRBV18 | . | TGTGCCAGCTCACCACCGAGCGGGGGGGCCCATGAGCAGTTCTTC | CASSPPSGGAHEQFF
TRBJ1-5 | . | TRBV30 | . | TGTGCCTGGAGTTTGGAAAAGGGTCAGCCCCAGCATTTT | CAWSLEKGQPQHF
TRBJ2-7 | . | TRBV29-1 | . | TGCAGCGTTGCCAGGGGCCACGAGCAGTACTTC | CSVARGHEQYF
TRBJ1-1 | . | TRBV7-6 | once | TGTGCCAGCCACGGACTCCGGAACACTGAAGCTTTCTTT | CASHGLRNTEAFF
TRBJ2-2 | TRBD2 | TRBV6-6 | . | TGTGCCAGCAGTCGCACTAGCGCGAACACCGGGGAGCTGTTTTTT | CASSRTSANTGELFF